This TCR beta chain was retrieved from a study of blood T cells in healthy people across ages. General study points: PBMC samples, being unsorted, prevented any conclusive comparison of naive and antigen-experienced cells. Long-lived donors exceeded aged donors in naive CD4+ cells and diversity.

Trimming removed 4 bases from V and 6 bases from J; junction bases left unmatched: 7. The CDR3 extends over 14 amino acids. Germline V gives CDR1 SGHRS, CDR2 YFSETQ. For the second PCR, which ran for 7 to 11 cycles, a sample-barcoded 5' primer and a J-beta primer mix were used. TCRdb fed the 5' RACE reads into MiXCR, producing one record per CDR3 protein. The sample carries 600,000 to 800,000 distinct CDR3 sequences, 20% to 25% recorded once. A remark on this clonotype: No antigen is known for it.

Caucasian individuals from Russia who were healthy and aged 6 to 90 acted as donors. The sample, 7.5 to 10 milliliters of peripheral blood, was drawn from each donor. The chain has TRBV5-1 and TRBJ2-1, with 7 bases lining up with TRBD1. Sequencing was done on a sample of blood. The TCR comes from a man aged 65 to 85 in good health. DNA of the CDR3: TGCGCCAGCAGCCCCCGGGACAGCGTCAATGAGCAGTTCTTC. It codes for CASSPRDSVNEQFF. Full variable domain (remainder filled in from reference TRBV5-1 and TRBJ2-1): KAGVTQTPRYLIKTRGQQVTLSCSPISGHRSVSWYQQTPGQGLQFLFEYFSETQRNKGNFPGRFSGRQFSNSRSEMNVSTLELGDSALYLCASSPRDSVNEQFFGPGTRLTVL.